These 7 T cell receptor beta chains came from one sample sequenced in a study of blood T cell repertoires in COVID-19. Assay: immunoSEQ multiplex PCR; the TCRdb copy retains only in-frame clones and omits some. This sample yields approximately 290,000 clones, of which about 89% are seen a single time; around 2.2% belongs to the top ten. The sequenced sample consisted of peripheral blood. The receptors shown here come from a woman in her 30s with COVID-19, enrolled during active disease.

This chain joins TRBV5-4 and TRBJ1-3; 11 bases match TRBD1. The CDR3 contains 18 residues. Looked up from germline, CDR1 is SGHNT and CDR2 is YYREEE (reference sequence). Trimming removed 4 bases from V and 4 bases from J; junction bases left unmatched: 13. CDR3 in DNA: TGTGCCAGCAGCGCCGGGACAGGGGGTTCCCCCTACGGAAACACCATATATTTT. It codes for CASSAGTGGSPYGNTIYF.

J is TRBJ1-1 and V is TRBV29-1; the D is unclear. Germline values: CDR1 SQVTM, CDR2 ANQGSEA. Trimming cost V 3 bases and J 0 bases, with 5 bases left between them. The CDR3 runs to 12 residues. CDR3 residues: CSVDSMNTEAFF. The CDR3 region has the DNA TGCAGCGTTGACAGTATGAACACTGAAGCTTTCTTT.

The chain combines TRBV27 with TRBJ2-7; TRBD2 matches at 8 bases. The CDR3 covers 15 residues. J gave up 3 bases and V 6 bases, and 10 bases lay outside the gene matches. Germline-derived CDR1 and CDR2 are MNHEY and SMNVEV (reference sequence). The CDR3: CASRYLSGSLYEQYF. CDR3 DNA: TGTGCCAGCAGATATTTAAGCGGGAGTCTCTACGAGCAGTACTTC.

CDR3 DNA sequence: TGTGCCAGCAGTGAAAATAGGGGTAATGAAAAACTGTTTTTT. As protein: CASSENRGNEKLFF. J is TRBJ1-4 and V is TRBV2; TRBD1 is a possible D gene (5 bases). V lost 2 bases and J 4 bases, leaving 8 bases between the germline ends. The CDR3 totals 14 residues. Germline CDR1 reads SNHLY; CDR2 reads FYNNEI.

The V call is TRBV5-1, the J call TRBJ2-7, with 11 bases fitting TRBD2. Looked up from germline, CDR1 is SGHRS and CDR2 is YFSETQ. The J segment lost 1 base and the V segment lost 4 bases, leaving 7 bases of the junction unmatched. The CDR3 is made up of 16 amino acids. The CDR3 reads CASSLKTSGMSYEQYF. As DNA, the CDR3 is TGCGCCAGCAGCCTGAAGACTAGCGGGATGTCCTACGAGCAGTACTTC.

The V call is TRBV28, the J call TRBJ2-3, with D possibly being TRBD2 (5 bases). This CDR3 is built from 11 residues. The V and J ends lost 6 bases and 10 bases respectively, with 11 bases between them. Germline CDR1 is MDHEN and CDR2 is SYDVKM. CDR3 nucleotides: TGTGCCAGCAGAACGACGGAGGCGCAGTATTTT. Translated: CASRTTEAQYF.

The gene calls are TRBV7-9 and TRBJ1-2, with D possibly being TRBD1 (6 bases). The V gene's germline CDR1 is SEHNR and CDR2 FQNEAQ (reference sequence). This CDR3 comprises 12 residues. V was pared by 4 bases and J by 7 bases, with 10 bases between. CDR3 protein: CASSYGDTGYTF. In DNA, the CDR3 is TGTGCCAGCAGCTATGGGGACACTGGCTACACCTTC. Filled out from reference TRBV7-9 and TRBJ1-2, the complete variable domain reads DTGVSQNPRHKITKRGQNVTFRCDPISEHNRLYWYRQTLGQGPEFLTYFQNEAQLEKSRLLSDRFSAERPKGSFSTLEIQRTEQGDSAMYLCASSYGDTGYTFGSGTRLTVV.